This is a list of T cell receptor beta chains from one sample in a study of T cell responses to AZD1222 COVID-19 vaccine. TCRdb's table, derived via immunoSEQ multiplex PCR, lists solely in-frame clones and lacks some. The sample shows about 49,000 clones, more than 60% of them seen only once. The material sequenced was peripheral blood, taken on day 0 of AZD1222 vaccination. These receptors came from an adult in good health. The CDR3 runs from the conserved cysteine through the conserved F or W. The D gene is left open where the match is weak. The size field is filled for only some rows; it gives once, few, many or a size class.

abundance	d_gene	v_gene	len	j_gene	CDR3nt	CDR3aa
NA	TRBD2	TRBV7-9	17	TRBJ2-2	TGTGCCAGCTCTGGGGGGTCTAGCGGGACGGACACCGGGGAGCTGTTTTTT	CASSGGSSGTDTGELFF
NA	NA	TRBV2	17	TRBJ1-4	TGTGCCAGCAGTGTGGGGACATCAAACTCGGGAAATGAAAAACTGTTTTTT	CASSVGTSNSGNEKLFF
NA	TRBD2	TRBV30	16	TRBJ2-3	TGTGCCTGGAGTGTAGGGACTAGCGGGAGTGGAGATACGCAGTATTTT	CAWSVGTSGSGDTQYF
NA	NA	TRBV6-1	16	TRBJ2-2	TGTGCCAGCAGTGAAGGTATAGGGATAAACACCGGGGAGCTGTTTTTT	CASSEGIGINTGELFF
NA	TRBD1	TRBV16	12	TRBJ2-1	TGTGCCAGCAGCCAAGACAGGGGTGAGCAGTTCTTC	CASSQDRGEQFF
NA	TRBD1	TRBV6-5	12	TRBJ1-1	TGTGCCAGCAGTCCCGGGACAGCTGAAGCTTTCTTT	CASSPGTAEAFF
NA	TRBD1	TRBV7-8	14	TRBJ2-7	TGTGCCAGCAGCTCCCGACAGGGGGCCTACGAGCAGTACTTC	CASSSRQGAYEQYF
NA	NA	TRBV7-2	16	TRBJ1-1	TGTGCCAGCAGCTTAGTGGACGGGGGATGGAACACTGAAGCTTTCTTT	CASSLVDGGWNTEAFF
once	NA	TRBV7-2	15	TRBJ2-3	TGTGCCAGCAGCGCCCTTGGCGGGGGCACAGATACGCAGTATTTT	CASSALGGGTDTQYF
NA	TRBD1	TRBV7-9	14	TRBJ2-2	TGTGCCAGCAGGCCCCAGGGGGCCGGCGGGGAGCTGTTTTTT	CASRPQGAGGELFF
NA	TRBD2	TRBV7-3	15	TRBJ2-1	TGTGCCAGCAGCTTCAGCGGGAGAGTTGACGATGAGCAGTTCTTC	CASSFSGRVDDEQFF
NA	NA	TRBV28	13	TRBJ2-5	TGTGCCAGCAGTCAACAGGGACGACAGACCCAGTACTTC	CASSQQGRQTQYF
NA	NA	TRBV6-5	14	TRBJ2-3	TGTGCCAGCAACGCTGACACCTTCACAGATACGCAGTATTTT	CASNADTFTDTQYF
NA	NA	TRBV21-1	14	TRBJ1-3	TGTGCCAGCAGCCAATACTGCTCTGGAAACACCATATATTTT	CASSQYCSGNTIYF
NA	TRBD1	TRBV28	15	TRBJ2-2	TGTGCCAGCAGTTCGGGACAGATAAACACCGGGGAGCTGTTTTTT	CASSSGQINTGELFF
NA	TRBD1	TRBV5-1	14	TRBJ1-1	TGCGCCGGCAGCTCGGGACAGGGGTACACTGAAGCTTTCTTT	CAGSSGQGYTEAFF
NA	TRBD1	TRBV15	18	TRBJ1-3	TGTGCCACCAGCAGAGATCCGACAGGGCCTCTCTCTGGAAACACCATATATTTT	CATSRDPTGPLSGNTIYF
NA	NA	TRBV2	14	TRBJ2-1	TGTGCCAGCATGGAGGGACTCCGAGCCGATGAGCAGTTCTTC	CASMEGLRADEQFF
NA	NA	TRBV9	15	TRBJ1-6	TGTGCCAGCAGCGTAGCTGGCCGGGCTGATTCACCCCTCCACTTT	CASSVAGRADSPLHF
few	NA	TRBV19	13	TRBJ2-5	TGTGCCACCGCGGCGGCAGAACAAGAGACCCAGTACTTC	CATAAAEQETQYF
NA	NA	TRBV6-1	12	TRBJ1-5	TGTGCCAGCAGTGAGAGGAATCAGCCCCAGCATTTT	CASSERNQPQHF
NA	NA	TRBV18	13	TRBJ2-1	TGTGCCAGCTCACCCACCAGGGTGGATGAGCAGTTCTTC	CASSPTRVDEQFF
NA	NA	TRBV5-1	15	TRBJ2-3	TGCGCCAGCAGCCTCAGGACAGACGGCACAGATACGCAGTATTTT	CASSLRTDGTDTQYF
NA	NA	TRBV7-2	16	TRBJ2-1	TGTGCCAGCAGCTTAGTCGTGCTAAGCTCCTACAATGAGCAGTTCTTC	CASSLVVLSSYNEQFF
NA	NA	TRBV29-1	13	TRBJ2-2	TGCAGCGTCTCGGGTGCGGGCACCGGGGAGCTGTTTTTT	CSVSGAGTGELFF
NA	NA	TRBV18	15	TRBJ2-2	TGTGCCAGCTCTCCACAGCCTAGGCGTACCGGGGAGCTGTTTTTT	CASSPQPRRTGELFF
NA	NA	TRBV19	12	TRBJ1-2	TGTGCCAGTAGTCACGGAGCTGGTGGCTACACCTTC	CASSHGAGGYTF
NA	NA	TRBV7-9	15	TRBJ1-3	TGTGCCAGCAGTCAACTCAAAGGCTCTGGAAACACCATATATTTT	CASSQLKGSGNTIYF
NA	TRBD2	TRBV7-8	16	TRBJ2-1	TGTGCCAGCAGCCCCTTGGCGGGGGGGACCTACAATGAGCAGTTCTTC	CASSPLAGGTYNEQFF
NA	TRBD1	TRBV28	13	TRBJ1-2	TGTGCCAGCAGGCAGACAGGGGTCTATGGCTACACCTTC	CASRQTGVYGYTF
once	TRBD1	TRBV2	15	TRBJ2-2	TGTGCCAGCAGTCTACAGGGGGTACTCACCGGGGAGCTGTTTTTT	CASSLQGVLTGELFF
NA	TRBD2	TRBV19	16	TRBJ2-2	TGTGCCAGTAGTATGAGCCCTAGCGGGAGAGCCGGGGAGCTGTTTTTT	CASSMSPSGRAGELFF
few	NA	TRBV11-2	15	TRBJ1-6	TGTGCCAGCAGCTTAGAACACTCCTATAATTCACCCCTCCACTTT	CASSLEHSYNSPLHF
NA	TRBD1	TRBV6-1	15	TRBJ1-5	TGTGCCAGCAGTGACGCCTGGACAGGGCCTCAGCCCCAGCATTTT	CASSDAWTGPQPQHF
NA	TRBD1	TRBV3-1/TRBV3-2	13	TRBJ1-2	TGTGCCAGCAGCCGGGGACAGAAATATGGCTACACCTTC	CASSRGQKYGYTF
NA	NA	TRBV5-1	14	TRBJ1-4	TGCGCCAGCAGCCTCGGGTCCGTTAATGAAAAACTGTTTTTT	CASSLGSVNEKLFF